These 23 T cell receptor beta chains were sequenced from one sample in a study of regulatory T cells. Primers: 52 TRBV forward and 13 TRBJ reverse. Sequenced by immunoSEQ multiplex PCR; TCRdb stores in-frame clones only, minus some. The sample shows roughly 10,000 clones, about 87% of them seen only once. Material: CD8+ T cells sorted from blood. These receptors all come from a person aged 18 to 35 with CD3G deficiency.

This chain connects TRBV28 to TRBJ1-2, with a possible D match to TRBD1 (5 bases). This CDR3 has 14 residues. Germline lookup yields CDR1 MDHEN and CDR2 SYDVKM. Deletions cut 2 bases from V and 1 base from J, with 8 bases between. The CDR3 nucleotides read TGTGCCAGCAGTTTAGGGGACGTTAACTATGGCTACACCTTC. This codes for CASSLGDVNYGYTF.

V is TRBV27 and J is TRBJ1-5, with D hard to call. This CDR3 spans 13 amino acids. From germline, CDR1 is MNHEY and CDR2 SMNVEV (reference sequence). With 2 bases removed from V and 6 bases from J, the gap between germline ends came to 8 bases. CDR3 residues: CASSLRVGQPQHF. The CDR3 DNA reads as TGTGCCAGCAGTTTAAGGGTTGGTCAGCCCCAGCATTTT.

The chain employs TRBV7-9 and TRBJ1-2; the match to TRBD1 covers 9 bases. Per germline, CDR1 SEHNR and CDR2 FQNEAQ (reference sequence). After removal of 3 bases from V and 8 bases from J, the junction contained 7 bases not matched to a gene. CDR3 length: 14 residues. This chain's CDR3 is CASSFDGTGRGYTF. CDR3 bases: TGTGCCAGCAGCTTCGATGGGACAGGGAGAGGCTACACCTTC.

V gene TRBV7-9 combines with J gene TRBJ2-5, with D perhaps TRBD2 (6 bases). Trimming cost V 1 base and J 2 bases, with 14 bases left between them. Germline CDR1 reads SEHNR; CDR2 reads FQNEAQ (reference sequence). This CDR3 contains 16 residues. CDR3 nucleotides: TGTGCCAGCAGCTTAGGGGCCGGGACTCTTCAAGAGACCCAGTACTTC. It is translated as CASSLGAGTLQETQYF.

V is TRBV10-2 and J is TRBJ2-1, with 9 nucleotides matching TRBD2. Germline V gene data show CDR1 as WSHSY and CDR2 as SAAADI. This CDR3 region has 13 residues. Unmatched junction bases numbered 9, after V lost 8 bases and J lost 10 bases. The CDR3: CASRSGGTYEQFF. The CDR3 DNA follows: TGCGCCAGCCGTAGCGGGGGTACTTACGAGCAGTTCTTC.

This chain joins TRBV28 and TRBJ2-7; D not resolved. V was clipped by 3 bases and J by 7 bases, with 7 bases between them. The CDR3 contains 11 residues. Germline CDR1 MDHEN, CDR2 SYDVKM. The CDR3 DNA is TGTGCCAGCAGTTTCGGGCCTGAGCAGTACTTC. Protein: CASSFGPEQYF.

The J gene is TRBJ1-1, the V gene TRBV30; D is unclear. V lost 0 bases and J lost 5, with 10 bases in between. The germline V gene has CDR1 GTSNPN and CDR2 SVGIG (reference sequence). The CDR3 length is 13 residues. The CDR3, as DNA: TGTGCCTGGAGTGTACATGGTCGGACTGAAGCTTTCTTT. Protein sequence: CAWSVHGRTEAFF. The entire variable domain, with the rest obtained from reference TRBV30 and TRBJ1-1, is as follows: SQTIHQWPATLVQPVGSPLSLECTVEGTSNPNLYWYRQAAGRGLQLLFYSVGIGQISSEVPQNLSASRPQDRQFILSSKKLLLSDSGFYLCAWSVHGRTEAFFGQGTRLTVV.

The V gene is TRBV28, the J gene TRBJ1-5, with D possibly matching TRBD1 (5 bases). The CDR3 is 14 amino acids. CDR1 is MDHEN, CDR2 SYDVKM, per germline. V shed 5 bases and J shed 10 bases, with 18 bases lying between them. CDR3 DNA: TGTGCCAGCAGTATTCCGGGACCCTCTGCCCCCCAGCATTTT. Protein sequence: CASSIPGPSAPQHF.

The chain employs TRBV27 and TRBJ2-7; weak D call: TRBD1 (7 bases). This CDR3 has 13 residues. The germline CDR1 and CDR2 sequences are MNHEY and SMNVEV (reference sequence). Trimming took off 3 bases at V and 6 bases at J, with 12 bases between the two ends. The CDR3 sequence is CASSLSGGSEQYF. CDR3 coding DNA: TGTGCCAGCAGTTTGTCAGGGGGGTCCGAGCAGTACTTC.

V usage is TRBV21-1 and J usage is TRBJ1-5; TRBD1, the D gene given by the table, was not confirmed from the DNA. TRBV21-1 is given as a pseudogene. This CDR3 spans 16 amino acids. The CDR3 bases are TGTGCCACCGAAGGGGTCTGGTTTAGGGGTAGTCAGCCCCAGCATTTT. Encoded protein: CATEGVWFRGSQPQHF.

This sequence joins TRBV19 and TRBJ1-1, with D perhaps TRBD1 (5 bases). CDR1 is LNHDA and CDR2 is SQIVND in the germline V gene (reference sequence). Trimming took 3 bases from V and 3 from J, leaving 11 bases between them. This CDR3 comprises 14 residues. Here the CDR3 reads CASSIGTMDTEAFF. In DNA, the CDR3 is TGTGCCAGTAGTATTGGGACGATGGACACTGAAGCTTTCTTT.

The chain links TRBV10-3 to TRBJ2-1; 14 bases map to TRBD2. The CDR3 is 16 residues long. After removal of 0 bases from V and 7 bases from J, the junction contained 2 bases not matched to a gene. Germline CDR1 reads ENHRY; CDR2 reads SYGVKD. CDR3 sequence reads: CAISESWTSGRNEQFF. CDR3 in DNA: TGTGCCATCAGTGAGTCTTGGACTAGCGGGAGGAATGAGCAGTTCTTC.

This chain links TRBV6-9 with TRBJ2-6, with D uncertain. V was trimmed by 4 bases and J by 5 bases, leaving 21 bases between them. Germline V gene data show CDR1 as MNHGY and CDR2 as SVAAGI. The CDR3 contains 18 residues. Here the CDR3 DNA reads TGTGCCAGCAGTTGGACCATCTTACGACAAAGTCGGGCCAACGTCCTGACTTTC. As protein: CASSWTILRQSRANVLTF.

The chain employs TRBV4-1 and TRBJ1-2; a possible D gene is TRBD1 (5 bases). There are 13 residues in the CDR3. Germline V gene data show CDR1 as MGHRA and CDR2 as YSYEKL. V was shortened by 8 bases and J by 4 bases, with 14 bases between the two germline ends. Here the CDR3 DNA reads TGCGCCAGCTCAGAACAGGACGGCTATGGCTACACCTTC. Amino acid sequence: CASSEQDGYGYTF.

This chain links TRBV21-1 with TRBJ2-3; TRBD2, the D gene given by the table, was not confirmed from the DNA. TRBV21-1 is a known pseudogene. The CDR3 runs to 14 residues. The CDR3 reads CASSKAPPGDTQYF. In DNA, the CDR3 is TGTGCCAGCAGCAAAGCACCCCCCGGAGATACGCAGTATTTT.

The rearrangement joins TRBV4-1 to TRBJ2-2; D may correspond to TRBD1 or TRBD2 (5 bases each). V was trimmed by 8 bases and J by 0 bases, leaving 7 bases between them. Germline V gene sequence: CDR1 MGHRA, CDR2 YSYEKL. CDR3 size: 13 residues. CDR3 amino acids: CASGGPNTGELFF. In DNA form, the CDR3 reads TGCGCCAGCGGGGGTCCGAACACCGGGGAGCTGTTTTTT.

The chain joins TRBV28 to TRBJ1-5; a possible D gene is TRBD1 (6 bases). Looked up from germline, CDR1 is MDHEN and CDR2 is SYDVKM. Trimming removed 7 bases from V and 7 bases from J, with 23 bases in between. The CDR3 contains 16 residues. DNA for the CDR3: TGTGCCAGCATGAGGGAGGGACACCTGATCGGACAGCCCCAGCATTTT. This sequence encodes CASMREGHLIGQPQHF.

The chain carries TRBV5-1 and TRBJ2-7, with TRBD2 as a possible D gene (5 bases). Germline CDR1 reads SGHRS; CDR2 reads YFSETQ. There are 14 residues in the CDR3. V lost 0 bases to trimming and J lost 1 base, with 8 bases between them. CDR3 DNA sequence: TGCGCCAGCAGCTTGGGTGGCGGGTCCTACGAGCAGTACTTC. Its translation is CASSLGGGSYEQYF.

The V call is TRBV9, the J call TRBJ2-1; D gene uncertain. Trimming pared 0 bases from V and 7 bases from J, leaving 14 bases between. This CDR3 is 15 amino acids long. Germline V CDR1 and CDR2: SGDLS, YYNGEE. DNA of the CDR3: TGTGCCAGCAGCGTAGAGGGCCAGGCCGCTAATGAGCAGTTCTTC. This translates into CASSVEGQAANEQFF. Together with reference TRBV9 and TRBJ2-1, the CDR3 gives the full variable domain: DSGVTQTPKHLITATGQRVTLRCSPRSGDLSVYWYQQSLDQGLQFLIQYYNGEERAKGNILERFSAQQFPDLHSELNLSSLELGDSALYFCASSVEGQAANEQFFGPGTRLTVL.

The chain couples TRBV11-2 to TRBJ2-7; the match to TRBD2 covers 9 bases. Germline values: CDR1 SGHAT, CDR2 FQNNGV. This CDR3 has 15 amino acids. With 1 base clipped from V and 3 bases from J, the junction kept 4 bases outside the gene matches. CDR3 region: CASSLGLADYYEQYF. For the CDR3, the DNA is TGTGCCAGCAGCTTAGGACTAGCGGATTACTACGAGCAGTACTTC.

This clone was counted a single time. The chain joins TRBV6-1 to TRBJ2-1; TRBD2 matches at 10 bases. Germline lookup yields CDR1 MNHNS and CDR2 SASEGT. Trimming at V came to 5 bases and at J to 10 bases, leaving 5 bases not matched to a gene. The CDR3 is 13 amino acids. CDR3 sequence reads: CASSSGRAQEQFF. The DNA for the CDR3 is TGTGCCAGCAGTAGCGGGAGGGCCCAGGAGCAGTTCTTC.

The genes are TRBV28 and TRBJ2-7, with 7 bases identical to TRBD2. CDR3 length: 16 amino acids. The V gene end was trimmed by 1 base and the J gene end by 7 bases; junction bases not matched to a gene: 13. Per germline, CDR1 MDHEN and CDR2 SYDVKM. The CDR3 DNA sequence: TGTGCCAGCAGTTTATCTGCGGGAGAAGTCGAGAGGGAGCAGTACTTC. Translating gives CASSLSAGEVEREQYF.

This chain joins TRBV6-1 and TRBJ2-7, with no clear D. The CDR3 is made up of 13 amino acids. Trimming took 3 bases from V and 7 from J, leaving 13 bases between them. Germline CDR1 and CDR2: MNHNS and SASEGT. The CDR3 DNA reads as TGTGCCAGCAGTGATTTAATGGTGAGGGAGCAGTACTTC. It yields the protein CASSDLMVREQYF.